The text below deals with one T cell receptor beta chain. No antigen is known for it. These data come from a study of cytomegalovirus exposure and HLA in healthy donors. The CDR3 is 15 residues long. CDR1 is SGHNT and CDR2 is YYREEE in the germline V gene (reference sequence). The V gene end was trimmed by 0 bases and the J gene end by 8 bases; junction bases not matched to a gene: 8. Vbeta (60) and Jbeta (13) primers were used in the PCR. Generated by immunoSEQ multiplex PCR, the TCRdb table keeps only in-frame clones and is missing some. The sample records some 85,000 clones, approximately 88% being singletons. General study points: There were a few CMV-associated chains whose specificity for CMV antigens was confirmed in vitro. Later work showed greater clonal expansion in HLA-associated TCR beta chains than in equally common others. Cytomegalovirus-associated TCR beta chains were listed, numbering 150 to 200.

The sequence derives from a man younger than 35 in good health and CMV-seronegative. The sequencing sample was made of PBMCs. This chain links TRBV5-4 with TRBJ2-1; 7 bases are a match to TRBD2. The CDR3 nucleotides are TGTGCCAGCAGCTTGGGGGGGAGGGCCATTTATGAGCAGTTCTTC. Translation gives CASSLGGRAIYEQFF. The full variable domain, its missing parts supplied by reference TRBV5-4 and TRBJ2-1, is ETGVTQSPTHLIKTRGQQVTLRCSSQSGHNTVSWYQQALGQGPQFIFQYYREEENGRGNFPPRFSGLQFPNYSSELNVNALELDDSALYLCASSLGGRAIYEQFFGPGTRLTVL.